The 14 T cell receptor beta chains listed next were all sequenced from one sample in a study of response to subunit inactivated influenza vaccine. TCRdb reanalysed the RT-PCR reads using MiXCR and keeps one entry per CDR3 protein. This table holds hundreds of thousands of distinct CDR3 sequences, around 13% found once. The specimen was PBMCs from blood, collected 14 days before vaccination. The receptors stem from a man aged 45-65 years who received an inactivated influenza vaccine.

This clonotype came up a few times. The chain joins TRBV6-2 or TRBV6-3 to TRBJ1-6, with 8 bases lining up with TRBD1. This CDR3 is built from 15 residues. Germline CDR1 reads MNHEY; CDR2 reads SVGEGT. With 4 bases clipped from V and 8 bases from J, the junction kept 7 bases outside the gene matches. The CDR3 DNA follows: TGTGCCAGCAGTTGGACCGGGACAGGTTATTCACCCCTCCACTTT. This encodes CASSWTGTGYSPLHF.

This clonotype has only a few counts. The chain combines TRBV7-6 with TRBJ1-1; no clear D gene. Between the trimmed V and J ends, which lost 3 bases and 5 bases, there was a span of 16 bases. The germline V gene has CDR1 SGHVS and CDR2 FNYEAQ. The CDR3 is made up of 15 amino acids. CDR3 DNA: TGTGCCAGCAGCTTCATCGGGATGGGGATGACTGAAGCTTTCTTT. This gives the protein CASSFIGMGMTEAFF.

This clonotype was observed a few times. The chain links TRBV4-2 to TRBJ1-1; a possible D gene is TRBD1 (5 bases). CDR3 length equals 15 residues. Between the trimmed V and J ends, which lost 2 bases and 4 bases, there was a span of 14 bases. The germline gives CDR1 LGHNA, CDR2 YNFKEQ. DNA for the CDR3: TGTGCCAGCAGCCAAAGAGCCTCCGGGGGCACTGAAGCTTTCTTT. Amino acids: CASSQRASGGTEAFF.

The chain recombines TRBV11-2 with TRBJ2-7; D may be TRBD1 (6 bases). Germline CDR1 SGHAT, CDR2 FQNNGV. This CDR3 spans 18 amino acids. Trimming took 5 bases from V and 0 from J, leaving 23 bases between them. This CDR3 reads CASSQVGRGRSFSYEQYF. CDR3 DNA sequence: TGTGCCAGCAGCCAAGTAGGCAGGGGCCGGAGTTTCTCCTACGAGCAGTACTTC.

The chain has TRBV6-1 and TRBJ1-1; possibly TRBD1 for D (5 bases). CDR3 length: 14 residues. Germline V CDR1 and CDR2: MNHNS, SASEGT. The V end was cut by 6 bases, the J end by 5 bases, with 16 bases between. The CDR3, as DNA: TGTGCCAGCAGCATTGGGGGGGACCTGACTGAAGCTTTCTTT. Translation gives CASSIGGDLTEAFF.

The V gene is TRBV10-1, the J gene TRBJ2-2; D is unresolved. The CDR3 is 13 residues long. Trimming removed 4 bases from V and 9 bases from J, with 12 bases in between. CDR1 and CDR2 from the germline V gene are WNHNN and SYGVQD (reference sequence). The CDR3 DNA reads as TGCGCCAGCAGTGCGGCAGTATCTCGGGAGCTGTTTTTT. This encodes CASSAAVSRELFF.

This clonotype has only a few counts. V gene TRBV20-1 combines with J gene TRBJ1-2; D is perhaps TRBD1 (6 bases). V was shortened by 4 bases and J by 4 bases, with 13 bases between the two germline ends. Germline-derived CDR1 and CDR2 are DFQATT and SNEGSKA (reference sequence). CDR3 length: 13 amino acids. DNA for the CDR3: TGCAGTGCTATTCCGGGACAAGCCTATGGCTACACCTTC. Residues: CSAIPGQAYGYTF.

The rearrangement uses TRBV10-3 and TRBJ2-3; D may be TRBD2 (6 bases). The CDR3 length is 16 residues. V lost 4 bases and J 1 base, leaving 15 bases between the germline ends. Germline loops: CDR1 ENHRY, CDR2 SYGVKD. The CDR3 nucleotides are TGTGCCATCAGTGCCGGCGGGATCGGCCGCACAGATACGCAGTATTTT. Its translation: CAISAGGIGRTDTQYF.

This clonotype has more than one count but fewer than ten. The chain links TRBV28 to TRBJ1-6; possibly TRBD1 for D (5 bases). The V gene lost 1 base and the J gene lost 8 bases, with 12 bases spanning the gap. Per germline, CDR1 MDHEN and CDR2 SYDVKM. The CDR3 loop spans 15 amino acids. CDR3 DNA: TGTGCCAGCAGTTTATTTCAGGGTTCGGATTCACCCCTCCACTTT. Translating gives CASSLFQGSDSPLHF.

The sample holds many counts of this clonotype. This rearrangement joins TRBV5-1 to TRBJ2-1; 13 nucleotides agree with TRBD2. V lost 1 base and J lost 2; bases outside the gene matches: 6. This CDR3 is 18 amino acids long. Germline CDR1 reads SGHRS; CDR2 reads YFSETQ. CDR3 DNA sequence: TGCGCCAGCAGCTTGTGGACTAGCGGGAGTGGGACCTACAATGAGCAGTTCTTC. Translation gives CASSLWTSGSGTYNEQFF.

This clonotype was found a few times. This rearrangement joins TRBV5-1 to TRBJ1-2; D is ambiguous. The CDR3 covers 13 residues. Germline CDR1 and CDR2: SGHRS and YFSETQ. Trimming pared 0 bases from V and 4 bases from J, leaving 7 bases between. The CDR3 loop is CASSLDASYGYTF. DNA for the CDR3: TGCGCCAGCAGCTTGGATGCCTCCTATGGCTACACCTTC.

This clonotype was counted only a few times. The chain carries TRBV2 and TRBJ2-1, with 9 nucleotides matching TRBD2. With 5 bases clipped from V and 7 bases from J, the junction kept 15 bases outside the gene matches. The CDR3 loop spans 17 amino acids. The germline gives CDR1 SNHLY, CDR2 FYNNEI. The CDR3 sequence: CASSNTRSAGGPNEQFF. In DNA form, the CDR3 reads TGTGCCAGCAGTAACACCCGGTCGGCGGGAGGGCCTAATGAGCAGTTCTTC.

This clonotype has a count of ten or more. The CDR3: CASSQPGGELFF. The CDR3 DNA reads as TGTGCCAGCAGTCAGCCGGGCGGGGAGCTGTTTTTT. This rearrangement joins TRBV12-3 or TRBV12-4 to TRBJ2-2; D is unresolved. The CDR3 sequence is 12 residues long. V gave up 5 bases and J gave up 7 bases, with 8 bases separating them.

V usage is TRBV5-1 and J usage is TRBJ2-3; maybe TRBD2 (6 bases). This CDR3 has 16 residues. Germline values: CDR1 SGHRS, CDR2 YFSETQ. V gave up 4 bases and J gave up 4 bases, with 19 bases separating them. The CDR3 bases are TGCGCCAGCAGCACCGGGCCCCGCATAGCGGCAGATACGCAGTATTTT. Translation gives CASSTGPRIAADTQYF.